This T cell receptor (beta chain) was documented in a study of T cells after yellow fever vaccination. Study-level points and caveats: Clones that expanded after primary vaccination mostly reappeared after the booster (just over 95% CD4, around 87% CD8). Secondary responses were weaker yet peaked faster, day 5 versus 15.

TCRdb ran MiXCR on the 5' RACE reads and lists one entry per CDR3 protein. Of a few hundred thousand distinct CDR3 sequences in the sample, about 17% were seen once. This clonotype was picked up a small number of times. What it binds is unknown. This CDR3 region has 16 residues. Germline V CDR1 and CDR2: SGHVS, FNYEAQ. Trimming left V 5 bases short and J 2 bases short, with 17 bases between. The specimen comprised PBMCs, sampled before the yellow fever booster vaccination. The J gene is TRBJ2-3, the V gene TRBV7-6, with D maybe TRBD2 (5 bases). The sequence was collected from a man between 18 and 29 years old who received the YFV17D yellow fever vaccine. The CDR3 DNA follows: TGTGCCAGCAGCCTAACTAGTGCCGTAATCACAGATACGCAGTATTTT. Its protein is CASSLTSAVITDTQYF.